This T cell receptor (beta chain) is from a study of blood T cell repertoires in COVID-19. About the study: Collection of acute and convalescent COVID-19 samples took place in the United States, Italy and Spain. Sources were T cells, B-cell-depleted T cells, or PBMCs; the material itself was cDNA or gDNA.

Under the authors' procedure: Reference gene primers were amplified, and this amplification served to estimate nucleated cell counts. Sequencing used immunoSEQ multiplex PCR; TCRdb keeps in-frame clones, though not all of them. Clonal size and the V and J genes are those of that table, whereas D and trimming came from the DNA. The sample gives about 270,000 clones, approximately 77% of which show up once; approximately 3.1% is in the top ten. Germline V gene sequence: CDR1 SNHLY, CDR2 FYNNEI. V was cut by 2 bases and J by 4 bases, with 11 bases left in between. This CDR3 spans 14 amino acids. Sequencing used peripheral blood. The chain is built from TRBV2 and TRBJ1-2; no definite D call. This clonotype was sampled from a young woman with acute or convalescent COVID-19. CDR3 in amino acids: CASSEPEAAYGYTF. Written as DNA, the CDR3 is TGTGCCAGCAGTGAACCCGAGGCCGCCTATGGCTACACCTTC.